This is a list of T cell receptor beta chains from one sample in a study of blood T cell repertoires in COVID-19. Some clones are missing from TCRdb's copy, which holds only in-frame ones; the method was immunoSEQ multiplex PCR. The sample yields approximately 52,000 clones, 89% seen once. Sequencing was carried out using peripheral blood. These receptors were taken from a man in his sixties with active COVID-19. Each CDR3 is given with its conserved first and last residue. A D gene is named only where the DNA matches it firmly. Size tells how often a clone was seen (once, few, many) or the class of an expanded clone, and some rows leave it out.

D gene | CDR3 length | J gene | clone size | V gene | CDR3 protein | CDR3 DNA
TRBD1 | 16 | TRBJ2-1 | NA | TRBV5-4 | CASSLGPGQGPNEQFF | TGTGCCAGCAGCTTGGGACCGGGACAGGGGCCAAATGAGCAGTTCTTC
TRBD2 | 16 | TRBJ2-2 | once | TRBV11-2 | CASKQLLAGGTGELFF | TGTGCCAGCAAGCAGCTATTAGCGGGAGGCACCGGGGAGCTGTTTTTT
NA | 14 | TRBJ2-7 | NA | TRBV6-5 | CASRTDVGTYEQYF | TGTGCCAGCAGGACTGATGTGGGTACCTACGAGCAGTACTTC
TRBD2 | 15 | TRBJ2-5 | NA | TRBV28 | CASSSATLGGETQYF | TGTGCCAGCAGTTCCGCGACCCTCGGGGGGGAGACCCAGTACTTC
NA | 14 | TRBJ2-1 | once | TRBV2 | CASKEGSNHNEQFF | TGTGCCAGCAAGGAGGGAAGCAACCACAATGAGCAGTTCTTC
NA | 13 | TRBJ2-1 | NA | TRBV7-2 | CASSLEEVDEQFF | TGTGCCAGCAGCTTAGAAGAGGTCGACGAGCAGTTCTTC
NA | 15 | TRBJ2-3 | once | TRBV7-3 | CASSRRGVSTDTQYF | TGTGCCAGCAGCCGCAGGGGGGTTAGCACAGATACGCAGTATTTT
TRBD1 | 14 | TRBJ1-2 | NA | TRBV2 | CASSLEQGHYGYTF | TGTGCCAGCAGTCTAGAACAGGGGCACTATGGCTACACCTTC
TRBD1 | 15 | TRBJ1-2 | NA | TRBV7-2 | CASSARQGGGYGYTF | TGTGCCAGCAGTGCTAGACAGGGGGGAGGCTATGGCTACACCTTC
NA | 16 | TRBJ2-1 | NA | TRBV4-2 | CASSGGRGSSYNEQFF | TGTGCCAGCAGCGGGGGTAGGGGGAGCTCCTACAATGAGCAGTTCTTC
NA | 13 | TRBJ2-1 | NA | TRBV18 | CASSPGSYNEQFF | TGTGCCAGCTCACCCGGGTCCTACAATGAGCAGTTCTTC
TRBD1 | 15 | TRBJ1-5 | NA | TRBV5-1 | CASSLSGTGNQPQHF | TGCGCCAGCAGCTTATCAGGGACAGGCAATCAGCCCCAGCATTTT
TRBD1 | 17 | TRBJ1-5 | NA | TRBV4-2 | CASSQEYRGRSNQPQHF | TGTGCCAGCAGCCAAGAGTACAGGGGCAGGAGCAATCAGCCCCAGCATTTT
TRBD2 | 15 | TRBJ2-7 | NA | TRBV4-3 | CASSRRLAGMEEQYF | TGCGCCAGCAGCCGAAGACTAGCGGGAATGGAGGAGCAGTACTTC
NA | 15 | TRBJ2-1 | NA | TRBV14 | CASSQGRGVGNEQFF | TGTGCCAGCAGCCAAGGGAGGGGAGTAGGAAATGAGCAGTTCTTC
TRBD1 | 12 | TRBJ2-7 | NA | TRBV11-1 | CASGVQGYEQYF | TGTGCCAGCGGGGTACAGGGGTACGAGCAGTACTTC
TRBD2 | 15 | TRBJ2-7 | NA | TRBV6-5 | CASSSLRLAPYEQYF | TGTGCCAGCAGCTCCCTTCGACTAGCGCCATACGAGCAGTACTTC
NA | 16 | TRBJ1-5 | once | TRBV5-8 | CASSSPVRGLNQPQHF | TGTGCCAGCAGCTCCCCCGTGCGGGGATTAAATCAGCCCCAGCATTTT
NA | 16 | TRBJ2-1 | NA | TRBV24-1 | CATSDFRGGDYNEQFF | TGTGCCACCAGTGATTTCAGGGGAGGGGACTACAATGAGCAGTTCTTC
TRBD1 | 15 | TRBJ2-2 | NA | TRBV6-1 | CASSEGTGFSGELFF | TGTGCCAGCAGTGAAGGGACAGGGTTTTCCGGGGAGCTGTTTTTT
NA | 15 | TRBJ2-5 | NA | TRBV28 | CAIRGGGEAQETQYF | TGTGCCATCAGGGGGGGAGGGGAGGCCCAAGAGACCCAGTACTTC
NA | 14 | TRBJ1-1 | NA | TRBV7-8 | CASSLGQANTEAFF | TGTGCCAGCAGCTTAGGACAGGCTAACACTGAAGCTTTCTTT
NA | 16 | TRBJ2-7 | NA | TRBV4-1 | CASSRYPGLARYEQYF | TGCGCCAGCAGCCGATACCCCGGGCTAGCGAGATACGAGCAGTACTTC
NA | 14 | TRBJ2-7 | NA | TRBV5-5 | CASTPGAANYEQYF | TGTGCCAGCACCCCAGGGGCGGCAAACTACGAGCAGTACTTC
TRBD2 | 14 | TRBJ2-2 | NA | TRBV19 | CASDSGRGTGELFF | TGTGCCAGCGATAGCGGGAGAGGCACCGGGGAGCTGTTTTTT
NA | 17 | TRBJ2-7 | NA | TRBV9 | CASSGLNRDSFAYEQYF | TGTGCCAGCAGCGGCCTCAACCGGGACTCATTCGCCTACGAGCAGTACTTC
NA | 13 | TRBJ1-2 | NA | TRBV2 | CASSDWGDYGYTF | TGTGCCAGCAGTGATTGGGGGGACTATGGCTACACCTTC
TRBD1 | 15 | TRBJ2-7 | NA | TRBV27 | CASSLAGTGSSEQYF | TGTGCCAGCAGTTTAGCCGGGACAGGTTCGAGTGAGCAGTACTTC
TRBD1 | 17 | TRBJ2-2 | NA | TRBV9 | CASSPTSGQGVTGELFF | TGTGCCAGCAGCCCAACCTCGGGACAGGGGGTGACCGGGGAGCTGTTTTTT
TRBD1 | 17 | TRBJ1-1 | NA | TRBV4-1 | CASSPGQGNGVNTEAFF | TGCGCCAGCAGCCCCGGACAGGGGAATGGGGTGAACACTGAAGCTTTCTTT
TRBD1 | 16 | TRBJ2-2 | NA | TRBV7-9 | CASSKGGQGDTGELFF | TGTGCCAGCAGCAAAGGGGGACAGGGAGACACCGGGGAGCTGTTTTTT
TRBD2 | 16 | TRBJ2-3 | NA | TRBV5-4 | CASSFKREVRTDTQYF | TGTGCCAGCAGCTTCAAGCGGGAGGTTCGCACAGATACGCAGTATTTT
TRBD2 | 16 | TRBJ2-5 | NA | TRBV7-2 | CASTLRLAGTQETQYF | TGTGCCAGCACCCTAAGACTAGCGGGGACCCAAGAGACCCAGTACTTC
TRBD1 | 16 | TRBJ1-2 | NA | TRBV19 | CASSLGQGPGSYGYTF | TGTGCCAGTAGTCTCGGACAGGGACCAGGGAGCTATGGCTACACCTTC
NA | 14 | TRBJ1-2 | NA | TRBV28 | CASSSPARVSGYTF | TGTGCCAGCAGTTCTCCCGCCCGGGTTAGCGGCTACACCTTC
TRBD1 | 17 | TRBJ2-3 | NA | TRBV19 | CASRSRTGPRWTDTQYF | TGTGCCAGTAGATCCAGGACAGGGCCCAGATGGACAGATACGCAGTATTTT
TRBD1 | 15 | TRBJ2-1 | NA | TRBV11-1 | CASSLRDRGLFEQFF | TGTGCCAGCAGCCTCCGGGACAGGGGGCTGTTTGAGCAGTTCTTC
NA | 15 | TRBJ1-5 | few | TRBV18 | CASSPDGTYNQPQHF | TGTGCCAGCTCACCTGACGGGACATATAATCAGCCCCAGCATTTT
NA | 15 | TRBJ2-7 | few | TRBV19 | CASSAGPASSYEQYF | TGTGCCAGTAGTGCGGGTCCGGCGAGCTCCTACGAGCAGTACTTC
NA | 14 | TRBJ1-6 | few | TRBV4-2 | CASSQGQGGSPLHF | TGTGCCAGCAGCCAAGGGCAGGGAGGCTCACCCCTCCACTTT
TRBD2 | 15 | TRBJ2-5 | NA | TRBV29-1 | CSVDGLAGEGETQYF | TGCAGCGTTGATGGCCTAGCGGGAGAGGGGGAGACCCAGTACTTC
TRBD1 | 16 | TRBJ2-7 | NA | TRBV7-9 | CASSSRDRGNPYEQYF | TGTGCCAGCAGCTCCCGGGACAGGGGTAACCCCTACGAGCAGTACTTC
NA | 20 | TRBJ2-7 | NA | TRBV9 | CASSVVGMRRPYRGSYEQYF | TGTGCCAGCAGCGTAGTGGGGATGAGGCGGCCTTATCGGGGGTCCTACGAGCAGTACTTC
NA | 16 | TRBJ2-7 | once | TRBV24-1 | CATLKPPGGTSYEQYF | TGTGCCACCTTAAAACCGCCTGGTGGGACTTCCTACGAGCAGTACTTC
NA | 16 | TRBJ1-4 | NA | TRBV4-2 | CASSQVTGPRGEKLFF | TGTGCCAGCAGCCAAGTCACTGGACCTCGGGGTGAAAAACTGTTTTTT
TRBD2 | 14 | TRBJ2-3 | NA | TRBV10-3 | CAISGLALTDTQYF | TGTGCCATCAGTGGACTAGCACTCACAGATACGCAGTATTTT
NA | 16 | TRBJ2-5 | once | TRBV7-6 | CASSLTVASEQETQYF | TGTGCCAGCAGCCTAACCGTGGCTAGCGAGCAAGAGACCCAGTACTTC
TRBD1 | 15 | TRBJ1-2 | NA | TRBV27 | CASSWGGTGGAGYTF | TGTGCCAGCAGTTGGGGGGGGACAGGGGGCGCTGGCTACACCTTC
NA | 14 | TRBJ2-2 | once | TRBV30 | CAWKGLAYTGELFF | TGTGCCTGGAAGGGGCTAGCGTACACCGGGGAGCTGTTTTTT